This is a list of T cell receptor beta chains from one sample in a study of blood T cell repertoires in COVID-19. TCRdb's table, derived via immunoSEQ multiplex PCR, lists solely in-frame clones and lacks some. The data show tens of thousands of clones, around 89% seen once. Sequencing was performed on peripheral blood. The origin of the receptors is a woman aged 55-70 years with acute or convalescent COVID-19. CDR3s include the opening cysteine and the closing phenylalanine or tryptophan. Each record gives: V gene, J gene, CDR3 protein.

v_call: TRBV27
j_call: TRBJ2-1
cdr3_aa: CASSLAGGPDEQFF

v_call: TRBV6-5
j_call: TRBJ1-1
cdr3_aa: CASREGARDTEAFF

v_call: TRBV6-5
j_call: TRBJ1-2
cdr3_aa: CASSLTGSSYGYTF

v_call: TRBV20-1
j_call: TRBJ2-3
cdr3_aa: CSAQAADTQYF

v_call: TRBV10-1
j_call: TRBJ2-1
cdr3_aa: CASTGDRTYNEQFF

v_call: TRBV18
j_call: TRBJ1-1
cdr3_aa: CASSPRGNTEAFF

v_call: TRBV15
j_call: TRBJ2-2
cdr3_aa: CATSTGWNTGELFF

v_call: TRBV7-8
j_call: TRBJ2-2
cdr3_aa: CASSLDRGPNTGELFF

v_call: TRBV18
j_call: TRBJ1-6
cdr3_aa: CASSQGADSPLHF

v_call: TRBV18
j_call: TRBJ1-1
cdr3_aa: CASSAPARDRTEAFF

v_call: TRBV5-4
j_call: TRBJ2-3
cdr3_aa: CASSPGDTQYF

v_call: TRBV10-3
j_call: TRBJ1-1
cdr3_aa: CAISAQRDTEAFF

v_call: TRBV11-2
j_call: TRBJ1-6
cdr3_aa: CASSGTVGSPLHF

v_call: TRBV29-1
j_call: TRBJ2-3
cdr3_aa: CSCPTGGATDTQYF

v_call: TRBV6-5
j_call: TRBJ1-4
cdr3_aa: CASKRGVDEKLFF

v_call: TRBV4-1
j_call: TRBJ1-6
cdr3_aa: CASSQETRAGPDSPLHF

v_call: TRBV7-9
j_call: TRBJ1-4
cdr3_aa: CASSPTGVNEKLFF

v_call: TRBV4-1
j_call: TRBJ2-1
cdr3_aa: CASSLVPGQGGDEQFF